This T cell receptor beta chain derives from a study of PD-1 blockade in mismatch repair-deficient tumors. Trimming took off 1 base at V and 0 bases at J, with 10 bases between the two ends. CDR3 length equals 14 residues. Germline CDR1 GTSNPN, CDR2 SVGIG (reference sequence). Mismatch repair deficiency was confirmed in all patients, by PCR or immunohistochemistry. Clones were sequenced by immunoSEQ multiplex PCR, and TCRdb holds only the in-frame ones, with some missing. Seen here are 40,000 to 60,000 clones, around 85% observed once, and the top ten hold more than 8%. The clonotype was recovered from an adult with mismatch repair-deficient cancer. The chain links TRBV30 to TRBJ2-7, with D perhaps TRBD1 (6 bases). The sequencing used peripheral blood, collected approximately 18 weeks after starting pembrolizumab. The CDR3 spells CAWSGQDNSYEQYF. For the CDR3, the DNA is TGTGCCTGGAGTGGACAGGACAACTCCTACGAGCAGTACTTC.